These 20 T cell receptor beta chains were sequenced from one sample in a study of T cells in Graves' hyperthyroidism and ophthalmopathy. Regions amplified from RNA transcripts were the TCR beta CDR3 regions. HTBI primers were used for first-round RT-PCR of the TCR CDR3. MiXCR was run by TCRdb on the multiplex PCR reads, yielding one entry per CDR3 protein. The data show 200,000 to 300,000 distinct CDR3 sequences, roughly 15% seen once. The sequenced material came from blood. The receptors derive from a woman aged 18 to 35 with Graves' ophthalmopathy.

The sample holds many counts of this clonotype. The rearrangement uses TRBV20-1 and TRBJ2-3; the match to TRBD2 covers 11 bases. CDR1 is DFQATT and CDR2 is SNEGSKA in the germline V gene (reference sequence). The CDR3 consists of 13 residues. The V gene end was trimmed by 4 bases and the J gene end by 5 bases; junction bases not matched to a gene: 2. The CDR3 region is CSAKTSGVDTQYF. CDR3 DNA: TGCAGTGCTAAGACTAGCGGGGTAGATACGCAGTATTTT.

This clonotype was picked up many times. The rearrangement links TRBV6-1 to TRBJ1-1, with D possibly TRBD1 on 6 matching bases. V was trimmed by 7 bases and J by 0 bases, leaving 9 bases between them. This CDR3 contains 13 residues. Germline values: CDR1 MNHNS, CDR2 SASEGT. CDR3 residues: CASTGALNTEAFF. Written as DNA, the CDR3 is TGTGCCAGCACGGGGGCGCTGAACACTGAAGCTTTCTTT.

This clonotype was picked up many times. The J gene is TRBJ2-3, the V gene TRBV20-1; 9 positions agree with TRBD2. Germline lookup yields CDR1 DFQATT and CDR2 SNEGSKA (reference sequence). This CDR3 has 15 residues. The junction had 9 bases not matched to a gene; V was cut back by 3 bases and J by 5 bases. CDR3 sequence reads: CSASSASGEGDTQYF. Here the CDR3 DNA reads TGCAGTGCTAGTTCGGCTAGCGGGGAGGGAGATACGCAGTATTTT.

The sample holds many counts of this clonotype. Relative to the germline gene, one junction end is altered; a read error may explain this. As DNA, the CDR3 is TGTGCCAGCAGTCCGACACTAGCGGGACAAGGGACCCAGTACTTC. This encodes CASSPTLAGQGTQYF. The chain has TRBV28 and TRBJ2-5; TRBD2 agrees at 10 bases. The CDR3 totals 15 residues. Looked up from germline, CDR1 is MDHEN and CDR2 is SYDVKM.

At least ten counts were recorded for this clonotype. This rearrangement joins TRBV27 to TRBJ1-5; D is possibly TRBD1 (5 bases). V was trimmed by 2 bases and J by 2 bases, leaving 13 bases between them. CDR1 and CDR2 from the germline V gene are MNHEY and SMNVEV (reference sequence). The CDR3 runs 16 residues. CDR3 in DNA: TGTGCCAGCAGTTTAAAGGCCACGGGGGGCAATCAGCCCCAGCATTTT. It specifies CASSLKATGGNQPQHF.

Ten or more counts support this clonotype. The chain couples TRBV3-1 to TRBJ2-1; no reliable D call. The germline gives CDR1 LGHDT, CDR2 YNNKEL (reference sequence). CDR3 length: 11 amino acids. The ends were cut back, 3 bases at V and 7 bases at J, with 4 bases in the middle. The chain's CDR3 is CASSQGNEQFF. CDR3 bases: TGTGCCAGCAGCCAGGGTAATGAGCAGTTCTTC.

This chain joins TRBV10-2 and TRBJ1-6; D is undetermined. This CDR3 contains 15 residues. Germline V CDR1 and CDR2: WSHSY, SAAADI. V was pared by 0 bases and J by 7 bases, with 10 bases between. CDR3 DNA: TGCGCCAGCAGTGAGTCCTTTGCGGACAATTCACCCCTCCACTTT. Protein sequence: CASSESFADNSPLHF.

This clonotype was recorded at least ten times. The chain combines TRBV28 with TRBJ2-2; D is undetermined. CDR1 is MDHEN and CDR2 is SYDVKM in the germline V gene. This CDR3 is built from 12 residues. V was shortened by 4 bases and J by 5 bases, with 5 bases between the two germline ends. The CDR3 loop is CASSSFTGELFF. CDR3 sequence (DNA): TGTGCCAGCAGTTCTTTTACCGGGGAGCTGTTTTTT.

This clonotype appeared many times. This chain links TRBV19 with TRBJ2-3, with D perhaps TRBD1 (5 bases). This CDR3 contains 13 residues. From germline, CDR1 is LNHDA and CDR2 SQIVND (reference sequence). The V end lost 4 bases, the J end lost 5 bases, and 10 bases lay between the germline ends. The CDR3 DNA follows: TGTGCCAGTAGTAAGGGCAGGGTAGATACGCAGTATTTT. This encodes CASSKGRVDTQYF.

This clonotype was found a few times. The DNA of the CDR3 is TGTGCCAGCAGTTCCCAACCGGTACAGCCCCAGCATTTT. Translated: CASSSQPVQPQHF. The chain joins TRBV12-3 or TRBV12-4 to TRBJ1-5; D not resolved. V shed 4 bases and J shed 7 bases, with 11 bases lying between them. CDR3 length: 13 residues.

This clonotype was seen ten or more times. V and J are TRBV20-1 and TRBJ2-2; 8 bases agree with TRBD1. The germline CDR1 and CDR2 sequences are DFQATT and SNEGSKA (reference sequence). J lost 4 bases, V lost 1 base, and 11 bases had no gene match. The CDR3 loop spans 17 amino acids. This CDR3 reads CSARAYDRGAGTGELFF. Here the CDR3 DNA reads TGCAGTGCTAGAGCATATGACAGGGGCGCCGGCACCGGGGAGCTGTTTTTT.

This clonotype occurred a few times. This rearrangement joins TRBV6-1 to TRBJ2-3, with 9 bases fitting TRBD2. J gave up 2 bases and V 0 bases, and 3 bases lay outside the gene matches. In germline, CDR1 is MNHNS, CDR2 SASEGT. CDR3 length equals 16 residues. CDR3 in DNA: TGTGCCAGCAGTGAAGCTAGCGGGGGAACCACAGATACGCAGTATTTT. Translated, it gives CASSEASGGTTDTQYF.

This clonotype occurred many times. At one of its ends the junction is not consistent with the germline gene, which may arise from a read error. The V call is TRBV6-1, the J call TRBJ2-5; 9 bases align to TRBD2. CDR1 is MNHNS and CDR2 is SASEGT in the germline V gene. CDR3 size: 15 residues. CDR3 sequence reads: CASSEGTSHRVTQYF. The CDR3 DNA reads as TGTGCCAGCAGCGAAGGGACTAGCCATAGAGTTACCCAGTACTTC.

This clonotype was counted at least ten times. The genes are TRBV7-2 and TRBJ2-7; 8 bases align to TRBD2. Germline-derived CDR1 and CDR2 are SGHTA and FQGNSA. The length of the CDR3 is 14 residues. The ends lost 5 bases at V and 5 bases at J; junction bases unmatched: 8. The DNA of the CDR3 is TGTGCCAGCAGCCTCCAAGCGGGAGCCAACGAGCAGTACTTC. Its translation: CASSLQAGANEQYF.

This clonotype has ten or more counts. CDR3 amino acids: CASSSPGPTGYTF. In DNA form, the CDR3 reads TGCGCCAGCAGCTCCCCTGGGCCTACTGGCTACACCTTC. The chain carries TRBV5-1 and TRBJ1-2; D is ambiguous. The germline V and J ends were trimmed by 3 bases and 7 bases, with 13 bases remaining between them. This CDR3 is built from 13 residues. Germline V gene data show CDR1 as SGHRS and CDR2 as YFSETQ.

This clonotype was found many times. The rearrangement links TRBV7-2 to TRBJ1-2, with D possibly being TRBD1 (6 bases). The CDR3 is made up of 14 amino acids. Germline lookup yields CDR1 SGHTA and CDR2 FQGNSA. The V gene lost 5 bases and the J gene lost 6 bases, with 16 bases spanning the gap. The CDR3 DNA follows: TGTGCCAGCAGCGCTCAACAGGGTATCCATGGCTACACCTTC. Residues: CASSAQQGIHGYTF.

This clonotype has at least ten counts. This chain links TRBV19 with TRBJ2-5, with D perhaps TRBD1 (5 bases). From germline, CDR1 is LNHDA and CDR2 SQIVND (reference sequence). Trimming stripped 5 bases from V and 2 bases from J, with 15 bases between. The CDR3 length is 15 residues. The CDR3 spells CASSSTGLDQETQYF. In nucleotides, the CDR3 is TGTGCCAGTAGTTCCACAGGTCTGGATCAAGAGACCCAGTACTTC.

In its sample, this clonotype was seen many times. This chain links TRBV12-5 with TRBJ1-1; D might be TRBD1 (5 bases). The CDR3 has 16 residues. V was trimmed by 0 bases and J by 7 bases, leaving 18 bases between them. The germline V gene has CDR1 LGHNT and CDR2 FRNRAP. The CDR3: CASGLVLGGTDFEAFF. Written as DNA, the CDR3 is TGTGCTAGTGGTTTGGTCTTGGGGGGGACGGATTTTGAAGCTTTCTTT.

This clonotype has at least ten counts. V gene TRBV5-5 combines with J gene TRBJ1-2; 8 positions agree with TRBD1. The CDR3 consists of 15 residues. V lost 0 bases, J lost 4 bases, and 5 bases stayed unmatched. Germline CDR1 and CDR2: SGHKS and YYEKEE (reference sequence). Here the CDR3 reads CASSLDRGDVYGYTF. The CDR3 DNA is TGTGCCAGCAGCTTGGACAGGGGGGACGTCTATGGCTACACCTTC. The variable domain in full, completed from reference TRBV5-5 and TRBJ1-2, reads DAGVTQSPTHLIKTRGQQVTLRCSPISGHKSVSWYQQVLGQGPQFIFQYYEKEERGRGNFPDRFSARQFPNYSSELNVNALLLGDSALYLCASSLDRGDVYGYTFGSGTRLTVV.

This clonotype was detected only a few times. This sequence may be a read error, since a much larger clone differs from it by one base. This chain connects TRBV7-9 to TRBJ2-5; D not certain. The CDR3 totals 14 residues. Germline V gene lookup returns CDR1 SEHNR and CDR2 FQNEAQ (reference sequence). The CDR3 DNA sequence: TGTGCCAGCAGCCCACTTCACGAGCGAGAGACCCGGTACTTC. The encoded protein is CASSPLHERETRYF.